The text below deals with one TCR beta chain. What it recognizes is unknown. This specimen belongs to a study of metastatic and nonmetastatic thyroid tumors. Study summary: Comparison of repertoires was carried out across blood and tumor or nodule tissue from malignant and benign thyroid patients. Study results and limitations: Benign nodules reportedly had significantly lower TCR beta diversity than malignant thyroid tumors in blood and tumor.

Using MiXCR, TCRdb re-called clones from the PCR reads. The sample has 30,000 to 40,000 clones, roughly 35% seen once. Not a single patient had been given any form of treatment at any point before undergoing thyroid surgery. Trimming removed 3 bases from V and 5 bases from J, with 19 bases in between. CDR3 length equals 16 residues. In germline, CDR1 is LNHDA, CDR2 SQIVND (reference sequence). Sequences were obtained from tumor tissue. This chain connects TRBV19 to TRBJ1-1; D not certain. The clonotype originates from a female donor with papillary thyroid cancer or a benign thyroid nodule (not recorded which). Some clones in this sample may be carry-over from other donors' samples. The DNA for the CDR3 is TGTGCCAGTAGTATGTCATTGGTGGCGGGTGTTACTGAAGCTTTCTTT. Translated, it gives CASSMSLVAGVTEAFF.